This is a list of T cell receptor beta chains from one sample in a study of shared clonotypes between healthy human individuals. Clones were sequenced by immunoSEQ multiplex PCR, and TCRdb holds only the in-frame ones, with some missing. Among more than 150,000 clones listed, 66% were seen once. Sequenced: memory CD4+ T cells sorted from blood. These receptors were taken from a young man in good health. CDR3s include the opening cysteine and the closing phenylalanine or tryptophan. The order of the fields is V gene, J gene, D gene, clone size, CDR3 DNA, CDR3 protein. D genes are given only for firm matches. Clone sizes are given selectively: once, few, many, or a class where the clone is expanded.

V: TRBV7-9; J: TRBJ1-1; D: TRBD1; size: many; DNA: TGTGCCAGCAGCTTCGGACAGGGGGCCACTGAAGCTTTCTTT; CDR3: CASSFGQGATEAFF
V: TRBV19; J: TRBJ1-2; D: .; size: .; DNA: TGTGCCAGTAGTACCTCATTTAGCGGCTATGGCTACACCTTC; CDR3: CASSTSFSGYGYTF
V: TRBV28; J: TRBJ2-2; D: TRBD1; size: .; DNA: TGTGCCAGCAGCAGACTCGACAGGGGGCTCAACACCGGGGAGCTGTTTTTT; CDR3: CASSRLDRGLNTGELFF
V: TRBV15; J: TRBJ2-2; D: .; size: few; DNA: TGTGCCACCAGCAGAGGACGAGGTCGAGGGGTTTCGGGCGAGCTGTTTTTT; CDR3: CATSRGRGRGVSGELFF
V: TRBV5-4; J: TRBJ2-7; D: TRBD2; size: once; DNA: TGTGCCAGCAGCCCGAGCGGGAGAAATGCGGAGCAGTACTTC; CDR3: CASSPSGRNAEQYF
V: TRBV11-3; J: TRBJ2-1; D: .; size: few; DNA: TGTGCCAGCAGCTTAGGTGGAGTACTCGCCTACAATGAGCAGTTCTTC; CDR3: CASSLGGVLAYNEQFF
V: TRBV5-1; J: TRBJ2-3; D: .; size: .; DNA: TGCGCCAGCAGTAAAGGGGGCACAGATACGCAGTATTTT; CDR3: CASSKGGTDTQYF
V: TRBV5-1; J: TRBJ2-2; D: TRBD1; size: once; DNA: TGCGCCAGCAGCAATTCACAGGGGGCCGGGGAGCTGTTTTTT; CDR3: CASSNSQGAGELFF
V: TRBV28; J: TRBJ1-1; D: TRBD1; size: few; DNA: TGTGCCAGCAGTCGACAAACCTCGGGACAGGGCGCTTTCTTT; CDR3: CASSRQTSGQGAFF
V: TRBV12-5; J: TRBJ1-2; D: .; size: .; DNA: TGTGCTAGTGGTCTAGAACCGCCGGCAGGCGACAACTATGGCTACACCTTC; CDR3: CASGLEPPAGDNYGYTF
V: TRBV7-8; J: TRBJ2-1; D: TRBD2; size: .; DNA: TGTGCCAGCAGCCCAAGGCGGGTAGCGGGAGGGGACAATGAGCAGTTCTTC; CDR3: CASSPRRVAGGDNEQFF
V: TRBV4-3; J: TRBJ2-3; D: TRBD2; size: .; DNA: TGCGCCAGCAGCCAAAGTCCGAGGAGCGGGGCGCAGTATTTT; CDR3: CASSQSPRSGAQYF
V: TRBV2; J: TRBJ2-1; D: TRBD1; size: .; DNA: TGTGCCAGCAGTGAAGCCTTGGACAGGGTCATCTACAATGAGCAGTTCTTC; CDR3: CASSEALDRVIYNEQFF
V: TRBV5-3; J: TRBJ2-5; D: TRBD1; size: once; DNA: TGTGCCAGCAGCTTGACAGGGGCCTGGGAGACCCAGTACTTC; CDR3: CASSLTGAWETQYF
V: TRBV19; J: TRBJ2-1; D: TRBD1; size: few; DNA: TGTGCCAGTAGTACGACAATGGGACAGCGGAGGATGTTCTTC; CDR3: CASSTTMGQRRMFF
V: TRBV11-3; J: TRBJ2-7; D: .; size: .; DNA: TGTGCCAGCAGCTTAAATGGAGGGGGTTCCTACGAGCAGTACTTC; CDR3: CASSLNGGGSYEQYF
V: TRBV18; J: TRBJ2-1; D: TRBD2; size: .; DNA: TGTGCCAGCTCACCTACCTATAGCGGGAGACCCTACAATGAGCAGTTCTTC; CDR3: CASSPTYSGRPYNEQFF
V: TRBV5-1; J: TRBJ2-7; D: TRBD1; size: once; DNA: TGCGCCAGCAGTAGGGACAGCAACTACGAGCAGTACTTC; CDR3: CASSRDSNYEQYF
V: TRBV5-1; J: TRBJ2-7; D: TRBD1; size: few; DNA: TGCGCCAGCAGCTTGGGGACAGGGTTCGACGAGCAGTACTTC; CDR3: CASSLGTGFDEQYF
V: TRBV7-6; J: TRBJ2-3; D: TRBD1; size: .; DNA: TGTGCCAGCAGCTTAAACCCCCCCCAGGGGGCGGGCACAGATACGCAGTATTTT; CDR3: CASSLNPPQGAGTDTQYF
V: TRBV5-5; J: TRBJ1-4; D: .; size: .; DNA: TGTGCCAGCAGTTTGACGGACCGAAGGGGATCGGATGAAAAACTGTTTTTT; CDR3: CASSLTDRRGSDEKLFF
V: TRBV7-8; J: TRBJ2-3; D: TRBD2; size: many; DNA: TGTGCCAGCAGGGGGGAGCGGGAGGTCAGCACAGATACGCAGTATTTT; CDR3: CASRGEREVSTDTQYF
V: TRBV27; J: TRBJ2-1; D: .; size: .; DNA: TGTGCCAGCAGTTTTAGTAGGAATGAGCAGTTCTTC; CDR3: CASSFSRNEQFF
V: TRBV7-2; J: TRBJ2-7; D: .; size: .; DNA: TGTGCCAGCAGCTTTCGTGCCGACTACTACGAGCAGTACTTC; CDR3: CASSFRADYYEQYF
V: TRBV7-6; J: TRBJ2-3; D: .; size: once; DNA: TGTGCCAGCAGCTTATTAAAGGTGTTTGGCACAGATACGCAGTATTTT; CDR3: CASSLLKVFGTDTQYF
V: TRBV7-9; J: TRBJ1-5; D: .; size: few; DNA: TGTGCCAGCAGCGCAGGGGTTGAGAATCAGCCCCAGCATTTT; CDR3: CASSAGVENQPQHF
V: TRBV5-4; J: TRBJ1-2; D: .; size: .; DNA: TGTGCCAGCAGCTACTCACAGGGCCTATCGAACTATGGCTACACCTTC; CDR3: CASSYSQGLSNYGYTF
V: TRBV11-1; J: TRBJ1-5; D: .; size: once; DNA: TGTGCCAGCAGCGCAGGACAGAATAGCAATCAGCCCCAGCATTTT; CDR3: CASSAGQNSNQPQHF
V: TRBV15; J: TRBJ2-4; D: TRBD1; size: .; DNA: TGTGCCACCAGCAGGGTTACAGGGGGCTATATTCAGTACTTC; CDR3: CATSRVTGGYIQYF
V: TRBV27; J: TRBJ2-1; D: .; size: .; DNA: TGTGCCAGCAGTCCGAGGGCGGGGCAATACAATGAGCAGTTCTTC; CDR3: CASSPRAGQYNEQFF
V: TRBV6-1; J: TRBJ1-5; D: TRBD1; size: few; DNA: TGTGCCAGCAGTGAAGGGACAGGAGGTCAGCCCCAGCATTTT; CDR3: CASSEGTGGQPQHF
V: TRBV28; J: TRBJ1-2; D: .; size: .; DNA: TGTGCCAGCAGTCCAGCCAGCCCACAGGGTTACTATGGCTACACCTTC; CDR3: CASSPASPQGYYGYTF
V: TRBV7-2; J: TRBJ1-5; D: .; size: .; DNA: TGTGCCAGCAGCCTCAGAGGTAATCAGCCCCAGCATTTT; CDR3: CASSLRGNQPQHF
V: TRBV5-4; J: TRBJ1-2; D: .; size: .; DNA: TGTGCCAGCAGCGGATACGGATTTGATGGCTACACCTTC; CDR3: CASSGYGFDGYTF
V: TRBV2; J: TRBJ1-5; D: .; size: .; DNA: TGTGCCAGCAGGGATAGCAATCAGCCCCAGCATTTT; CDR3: CASRDSNQPQHF
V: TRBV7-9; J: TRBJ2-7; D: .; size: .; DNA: TGTGCCAGCAGCTTAACAGGTGTTAATTACGAGCAGTACTTC; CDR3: CASSLTGVNYEQYF
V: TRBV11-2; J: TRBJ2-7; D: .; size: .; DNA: TGTGCCAGCAGCGAGGCCAACTACGAGCAGTACTTC; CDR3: CASSEANYEQYF
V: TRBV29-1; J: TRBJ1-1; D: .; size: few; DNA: TGCAGCGTTGGGGGGTACAGGGTGAACACTGAAGCTTTCTTT; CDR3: CSVGGYRVNTEAFF
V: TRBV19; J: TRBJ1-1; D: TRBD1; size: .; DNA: TGTGCCAGTAGTGGGGGACAGGGGGCTACTGAAGCTTTCTTT; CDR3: CASSGGQGATEAFF
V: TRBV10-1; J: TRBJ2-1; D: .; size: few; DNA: TGCGCCAGCAGTGAGTCTCGGTGGATAAACGAAGACAATGAGCAGTTCTTC; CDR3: CASSESRWINEDNEQFF
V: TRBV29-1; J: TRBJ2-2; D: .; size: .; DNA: TGCAGCGTTGCGCAAGCTGCCGGGGAGCTGTTTTTT; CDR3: CSVAQAAGELFF
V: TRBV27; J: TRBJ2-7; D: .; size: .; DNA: TGTGCCAGCAGTTTACCCATGGGCGAGCAGTACTTC; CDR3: CASSLPMGEQYF
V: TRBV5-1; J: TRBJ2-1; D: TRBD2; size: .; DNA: TGCGCCAGCAGACCTGAACTAGCGGGAGTGGGGTCGGATGAGCAGTTCTTC; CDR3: CASRPELAGVGSDEQFF
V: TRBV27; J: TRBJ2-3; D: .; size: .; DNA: TGTGCCAGCAGTTTTGGCTCGGGGGGCACAGATACGCAGTATTTT; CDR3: CASSFGSGGTDTQYF
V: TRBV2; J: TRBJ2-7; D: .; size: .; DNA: TGTGCCAGCAGTTCTGACCTTGGGGGCGCGTGGTACTTC; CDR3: CASSSDLGGAWYF
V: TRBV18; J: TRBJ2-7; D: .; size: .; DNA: TGTGCCAGCTCACCCCAATTCCCCGAGCAGTACTTC; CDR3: CASSPQFPEQYF
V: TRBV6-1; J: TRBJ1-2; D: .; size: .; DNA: TGTGCCAGCTCCGCAGGATCAGGGGAGGGCTACACCTTC; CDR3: CASSAGSGEGYTF
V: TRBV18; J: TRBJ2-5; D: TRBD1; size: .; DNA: TGTGCCAGCTCACGGACAGGGTCGTCGGAGACCCAGTACTTC; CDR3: CASSRTGSSETQYF
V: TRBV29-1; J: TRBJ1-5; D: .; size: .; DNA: TGCAGCGTGAAACCTCCAGGGAGCAATCAGCCCCAGCATTTT; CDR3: CSVKPPGSNQPQHF
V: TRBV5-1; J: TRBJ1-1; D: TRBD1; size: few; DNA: TGCGCCAGCAGCGGGGACAGGGTTAGGATCACTGAAGCTTTCTTT; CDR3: CASSGDRVRITEAFF
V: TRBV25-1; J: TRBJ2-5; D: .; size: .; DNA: TGTGCCAGCAGTGAGGGGACCTTCGGAGGAGAGACCCAGTACTTC; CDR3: CASSEGTFGGETQYF
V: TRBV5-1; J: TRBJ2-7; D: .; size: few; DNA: TGCGCCAGCCGTAGCCAGCGGGAGCAGTACTTC; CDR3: CASRSQREQYF
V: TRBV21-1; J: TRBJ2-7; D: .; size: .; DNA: TGTGCCAGCAGCAAAGTACGGAATTACGAGCAGTACTTC; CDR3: CASSKVRNYEQYF
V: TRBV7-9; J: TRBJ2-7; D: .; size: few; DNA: TGTGCCAGCAGCCTTACCCGAGACACTTCCTACGAGCAGTACTTC; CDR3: CASSLTRDTSYEQYF
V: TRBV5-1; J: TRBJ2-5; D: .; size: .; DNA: TGCGCCAGCAGCTTGGCGGTTGGGGGGGAGACCCAGTACTTC; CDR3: CASSLAVGGETQYF